A single T cell receptor beta chain is shown here with its context. The PCR employed 60 Vbeta primers together with 13 Jbeta primers. Only in-frame clones appear in the TCRdb table, and some are missing; sequencing was by immunoSEQ multiplex PCR. The sample includes about 110,000 clones, roughly four fifths of them seen just once. This CDR3 region has 14 residues. V lost 4 bases to trimming and J lost 5 bases; unmatched junction nucleotides: 7. From germline, CDR1 is MGHRA and CDR2 YSYEKL. The sample comes from a study of cytomegalovirus exposure and HLA in healthy donors. The sequenced sample consisted of PBMCs. The V gene is TRBV4-1, the J gene TRBJ2-5, with 7 positions matching TRBD1. The TCR was taken from a male donor in good health and CMV-seropositive. CDR3 amino acids: CASSPDRVVETQYF. The CDR3 bases are TGCGCCAGCAGCCCTGACAGGGTGGTTGAGACCCAGTACTTC.